Below are 11 T cell receptor beta chains sequenced from a single sample in a study of T cell responses to AZD1222 COVID-19 vaccine. TCRdb keeps only in-frame clones here, not all; method: immunoSEQ multiplex PCR. Altogether under 170,000 clones are present, roughly 90% being singletons, with the ten largest covering under 4%. The sample consisted of peripheral blood, taken 28 days after the second AZD1222 dose. These receptors originate from an adult who received the AZD1222 COVID-19 vaccine.

This chain uses TRBV27 with TRBJ1-1; 7 bases match TRBD1. The J segment lost 0 bases and the V segment lost 8 bases, leaving 6 bases of the junction unmatched. This CDR3 is 14 amino acids long. Germline loops: CDR1 MNHEY, CDR2 SMNVEV (reference sequence). The CDR3 DNA reads as TGTGCCAGCCATCGGGACAGCATGAACACTGAAGCTTTCTTT. This sequence encodes CASHRDSMNTEAFF.

The chain links TRBV6-6 to TRBJ1-4; TRBD1 is a possible D gene (5 bases). From germline, CDR1 is MNHNY and CDR2 SVGAGI (reference sequence). The CDR3 runs 14 residues. V gave up 5 bases and J gave up 7 bases, with 14 bases separating them. DNA for the CDR3: TGTGCCAGCAGTATCCCCGGAAGGGGTGAAAAACTGTTTTTT. Its translation is CASSIPGRGEKLFF.

This clone was recorded a few times. The chain couples TRBV19 to TRBJ2-2; D unclear. The CDR3 runs 13 residues. The germline V and J ends were trimmed by 4 bases and 5 bases, with 8 bases remaining between them. Germline V gene sequence: CDR1 LNHDA, CDR2 SQIVND (reference sequence). This chain's CDR3 is CASSTDGTGELFF. The CDR3 DNA reads as TGTGCCAGTAGTACCGACGGGACCGGGGAGCTGTTTTTT.

The V call is TRBV11-3, the J call TRBJ2-7; 11 bases match TRBD1. CDR1 is SGHNT and CDR2 is YENEEA in the germline V gene. This CDR3 is 18 amino acids long. V lost 5 bases and J lost 5; bases outside the gene matches: 17. The CDR3 DNA reads TGTGCCAGCAGCCCCGCACCGGGACAGGGGGGGAGAGGGGACGAGCAGTACTTC. Its translation: CASSPAPGQGGRGDEQYF.

The V call is TRBV4-1, the J call TRBJ1-1; no clear D gene. CDR1 MGHRA and CDR2 YSYEKL come from the germline V gene. The ends were cut back, 7 bases at V and 0 bases at J, with 9 bases in the middle. The CDR3 has 13 amino acids. CDR3 amino acids: CASTGPVNTEAFF. The CDR3 DNA is TGCGCCAGCACCGGGCCGGTGAACACTGAAGCTTTCTTT.

This clone was counted a single time. This rearrangement joins TRBV5-1 to TRBJ1-2; tentatively, D is TRBD1 (6 bases). Per the germline V gene, CDR1 is SGHRS and CDR2 is YFSETQ. V lost 0 bases to trimming and J lost 3 bases, with 12 bases between them. This CDR3 has 15 amino acids. The CDR3 DNA reads as TGCGCCAGCAGCTTGGTTCCAGGGGACGACTATGGCTACACCTTC. Translation gives CASSLVPGDDYGYTF.

The chain carries TRBV11-2 and TRBJ2-7, with TRBD2 identical over 12 bases. Trimming took 1 base from V and 6 from J; bases not matched to a gene: 4. This CDR3 spans 15 amino acids. CDR1 and CDR2 (germline): SGHAT, FQNNGV. The CDR3 DNA reads TGTGCCAGCAGCTTAGGACTAGCGGGAGCCAGCGAGCAGTACTTC. Protein sequence: CASSLGLAGASEQYF.

The rearrangement links TRBV6-4 to TRBJ2-3; 14 positions agree with TRBD2. The CDR3 sequence is 16 residues long. CDR1 is MRHNA, CDR2 SNTAGT, per germline. With 0 bases clipped from V and 6 bases from J, the junction kept 2 bases outside the gene matches. The CDR3 sequence is CASSDSTSGRVDTQYF. DNA for the CDR3: TGTGCCAGCAGTGACTCGACTAGCGGGAGGGTGGATACGCAGTATTTT.

The table lists this clone with a few counts. J is TRBJ2-2 and V is TRBV9; weak D call: TRBD1 (6 bases). The CDR3 has 15 amino acids. The germline V gene has CDR1 SGDLS and CDR2 YYNGEE. V lost 4 bases to trimming and J lost 3 bases, with 13 bases between them. The CDR3 here is CASSPFSGDTGELFF. The CDR3, as DNA: TGTGCCAGCAGCCCTTTCTCAGGGGACACCGGGGAGCTGTTTTTT.

The J gene is TRBJ2-7, the V gene TRBV6-5; the match to TRBD1 covers 10 bases. The ends lost 6 bases at V and 2 bases at J; junction bases unmatched: 4. This CDR3 contains 14 residues. Germline lookup yields CDR1 MNHEY and CDR2 SVGAGI. The CDR3 spells CASSRTGGTYEQYF. The CDR3 bases are TGTGCCAGCAGCCGGACAGGGGGGACCTACGAGCAGTACTTC.

This chain links TRBV3-1 (or the pseudogene TRBV3-2) with TRBJ1-6, with TRBD1 as a possible D gene (6 bases). This CDR3 has 15 amino acids. Germline loops: CDR1 LGHDT, CDR2 YNNKEL (reference sequence). V was clipped by 1 base and J by 10 bases, with 14 bases between them. The CDR3 is CASSQGRGTDSPLHF. CDR3 DNA sequence: TGTGCCAGCAGCCAAGGCAGGGGAACGGACTCACCCCTCCACTTT.